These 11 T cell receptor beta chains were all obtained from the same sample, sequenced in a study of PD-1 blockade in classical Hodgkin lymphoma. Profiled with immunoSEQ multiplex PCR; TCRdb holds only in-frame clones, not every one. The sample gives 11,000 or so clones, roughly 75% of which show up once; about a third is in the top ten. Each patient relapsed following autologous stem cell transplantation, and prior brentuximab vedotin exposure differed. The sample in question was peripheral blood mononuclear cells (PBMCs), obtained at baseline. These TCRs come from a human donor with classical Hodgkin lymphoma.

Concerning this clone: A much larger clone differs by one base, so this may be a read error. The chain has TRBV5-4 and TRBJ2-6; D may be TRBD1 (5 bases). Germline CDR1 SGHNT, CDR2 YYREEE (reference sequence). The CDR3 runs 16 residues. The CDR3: CASSAGAASGANVPTF. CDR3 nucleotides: TGTGCCAGCAGCGCTGGGGCTGCCTCTGGGGCCAACGTCCCGACTTTC. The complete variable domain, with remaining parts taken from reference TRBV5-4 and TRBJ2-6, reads ETGVTQSPTHLIKTRGQQVTLRCSSQSGHNTVSWYQQALGQGPQFIFQYYREEENGRGNFPPRFSGLQFPNYSSELNVNALELDDSALYLCASSAGAASGANVPTFGAGSRLTVL.

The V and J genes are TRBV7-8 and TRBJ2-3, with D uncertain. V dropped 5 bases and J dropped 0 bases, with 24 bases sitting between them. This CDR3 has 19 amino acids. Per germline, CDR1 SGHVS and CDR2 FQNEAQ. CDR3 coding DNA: TGTGCCAGCAGCCCTTCTCAATTACTTCAGACCTATAGCACAGATACGCAGTATTTT. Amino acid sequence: CASSPSQLLQTYSTDTQYF.

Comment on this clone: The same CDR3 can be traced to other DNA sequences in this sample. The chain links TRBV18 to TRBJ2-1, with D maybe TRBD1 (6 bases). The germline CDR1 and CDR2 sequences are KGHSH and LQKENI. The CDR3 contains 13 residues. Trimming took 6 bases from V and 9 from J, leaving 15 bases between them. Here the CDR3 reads CASSLQGRGEQFF. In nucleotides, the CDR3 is TGTGCCAGCTCTCTCCAGGGGCGCGGTGAGCAGTTCTTC.

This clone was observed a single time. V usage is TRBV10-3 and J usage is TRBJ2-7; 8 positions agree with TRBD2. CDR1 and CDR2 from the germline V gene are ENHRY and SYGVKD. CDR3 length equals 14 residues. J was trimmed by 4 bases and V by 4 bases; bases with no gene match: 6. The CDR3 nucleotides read TGTGCCATCAGTGCGTGGACTAGCACGTACGAGCAGTACTTC. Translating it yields CAISAWTSTYEQYF.

CDR3 amino acids: CASSPAGENFEQYF. CDR3 nucleotides: TGCGCCAGCAGTCCTGCAGGGGAAAATTTTGAGCAGTACTTC. The V call is TRBV23-1, the J call TRBJ2-7; D might be TRBD1 (6 bases). TRBV23-1 is sorted into the ORF group, with uncertain function. This CDR3 is 14 amino acids long. Trimming stripped 4 bases from V and 7 bases from J, with 17 bases between.

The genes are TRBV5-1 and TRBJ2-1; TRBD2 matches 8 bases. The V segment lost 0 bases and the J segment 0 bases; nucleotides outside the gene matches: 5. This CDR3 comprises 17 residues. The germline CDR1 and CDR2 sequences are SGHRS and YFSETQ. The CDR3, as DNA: TGCGCCAGCAGCTTGGGACTAGCGACGAGCTCCTACAATGAGCAGTTCTTC. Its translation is CASSLGLATSSYNEQFF.

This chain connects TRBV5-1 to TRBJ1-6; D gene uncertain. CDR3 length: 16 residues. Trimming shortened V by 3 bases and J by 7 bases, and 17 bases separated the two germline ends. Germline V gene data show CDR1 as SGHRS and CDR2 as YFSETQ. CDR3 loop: CASSSVGSSGNSPLHF. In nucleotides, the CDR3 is TGCGCCAGCAGCTCCGTGGGATCTTCGGGAAATTCACCCCTCCACTTT.

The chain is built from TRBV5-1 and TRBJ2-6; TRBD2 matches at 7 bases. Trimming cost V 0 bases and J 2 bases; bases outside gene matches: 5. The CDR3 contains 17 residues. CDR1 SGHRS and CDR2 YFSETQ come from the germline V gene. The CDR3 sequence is CASSLGGGRAGANVLTF. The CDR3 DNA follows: TGCGCCAGCAGCTTGGGTGGAGGGAGGGCTGGGGCCAACGTCCTGACTTTC. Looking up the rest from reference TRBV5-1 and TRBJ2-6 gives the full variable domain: KAGVTQTPRYLIKTRGQQVTLSCSPISGHRSVSWYQQTPGQGLQFLFEYFSETQRNKGNFPGRFSGRQFSNSRSEMNVSTLELGDSALYLCASSLGGGRAGANVLTFGAGSRLTVL.

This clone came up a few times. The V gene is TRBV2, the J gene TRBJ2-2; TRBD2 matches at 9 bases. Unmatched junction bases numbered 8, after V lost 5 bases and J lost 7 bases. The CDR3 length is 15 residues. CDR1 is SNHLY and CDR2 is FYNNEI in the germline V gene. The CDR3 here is CASSYSRGGNGELFF. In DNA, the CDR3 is TGTGCCAGCAGTTACTCGCGGGGGGGCAACGGGGAGCTGTTTTTT.

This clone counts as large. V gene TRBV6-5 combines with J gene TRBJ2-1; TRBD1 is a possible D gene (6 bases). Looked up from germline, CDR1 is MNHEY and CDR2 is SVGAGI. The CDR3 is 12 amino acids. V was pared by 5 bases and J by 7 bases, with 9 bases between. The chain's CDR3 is CASSTGNNEQFF. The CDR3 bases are TGTGCCAGCAGTACAGGGAATAATGAGCAGTTCTTC.

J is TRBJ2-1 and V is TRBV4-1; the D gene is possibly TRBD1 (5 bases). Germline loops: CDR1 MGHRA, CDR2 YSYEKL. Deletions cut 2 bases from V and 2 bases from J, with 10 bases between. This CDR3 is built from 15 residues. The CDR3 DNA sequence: TGCGCCAGCAGCCAATTTACAGGAACCTACAATGAGCAGTTCTTC. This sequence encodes CASSQFTGTYNEQFF.